What follows are 21 T cell receptor beta chains derived from one specimen sequenced in a study of blood T cell repertoires in COVID-19. Generated by immunoSEQ multiplex PCR, the TCRdb table keeps only in-frame clones and is missing some. The table lists around 80,000 clones, roughly four fifths of them singletons, with roughly 9% in the top ten. Source material: peripheral blood. These receptors all stem from a human donor in a cohort sampled during active COVID-19.

This chain joins TRBV24-1 and TRBJ1-4; D not resolved. V lost 2 bases, J lost 8 bases, and 8 bases lay in between. The CDR3 length is 13 residues. Germline-derived CDR1 and CDR2 are KGHDR and SFDVKD. CDR3 in DNA: TGTGCCACCAGTGATTCCAGAGGGGAAAAACTGTTTTTT. It is translated as CATSDSRGEKLFF.

The chain joins TRBV5-6 to TRBJ2-2; 7 nucleotides agree with TRBD2. Germline trimming cut 4 bases from V and 6 bases from J; bases unmatched to any gene: 12. The germline V gene has CDR1 SGHDT and CDR2 YYEEEE. The CDR3 totals 16 residues. The CDR3 DNA reads TGTGCCAGCAGCCTGATGACTAGCCAATGGTCCGGGGAGCTGTTTTTT. Translated: CASSLMTSQWSGELFF.

The chain recombines TRBV28 with TRBJ1-5; D unclear. The germline V gene encodes CDR1 MDHEN and CDR2 SYDVKM. V gave up 8 bases and J gave up 3 bases, with 8 bases separating them. CDR3 length equals 12 residues. CDR3 loop: CASVQSNQPQHF. CDR3 nucleotides: TGTGCCAGCGTCCAGTCCAATCAGCCCCAGCATTTT.

The chain is built from TRBV12-3 or TRBV12-4 and TRBJ2-3; the D gene is possibly TRBD2 (7 bases). The CDR3 loop spans 12 amino acids. Trimming cost V 4 bases and J 10 bases, with 12 bases left between them. CDR3: CASSSGEGAQYF. CDR3 in DNA: TGTGCCAGCAGTTCAGGGGAGGGGGCGCAGTATTTT.

The genes are TRBV19 and TRBJ1-4, with a weak D call TRBD1 (6 bases). The CDR3 sequence is 16 residues long. V was pared by 7 bases and J by 8 bases, with 23 bases between. CDR1 is LNHDA and CDR2 is SQIVND in the germline V gene (reference sequence). This CDR3 is CASKYGAQGYGEKLFF. In nucleotides, the CDR3 is TGTGCCAGTAAATATGGGGCTCAGGGGTATGGAGAAAAACTGTTTTTT.

This clone was observed once. The chain couples TRBV18 to TRBJ2-5, with TRBD2 identical over 7 bases. The CDR3 contains 14 residues. J was trimmed by 1 base and V by 5 bases; bases with no gene match: 4. Germline-derived CDR1 and CDR2 are KGHSH and LQKENI. Here the CDR3 DNA reads TGTGCCAGCTCAGCCGGGACTACCCAAGAGACCCAGTACTTC. This translates into CASSAGTTQETQYF. Full variable domain (remainder filled in from reference TRBV18 and TRBJ2-5): NAGVMQNPRHLVRRRGQEARLRCSPMKGHSHVYWYRQLPEEGLKFMVYLQKENIIDESGMPKERFSAEFPKEGPSILRIQQVVRGDSAAYFCASSAGTTQETQYFGPGTRLLVL.

V usage is TRBV30 and J usage is TRBJ1-1; D gene ambiguous. The CDR3 consists of 14 residues. The V end was cut by 8 bases, the J end by 1 base, with 17 bases between. In germline, CDR1 is GTSNPN, CDR2 SVGIG (reference sequence). The chain's CDR3 is CAHTSGKWNTEAFF. The DNA of the CDR3 is TGTGCCCATACCTCCGGGAAATGGAACACTGAAGCTTTCTTT.

This chain uses TRBV6-5 with TRBJ1-1, with no clear D. The CDR3 contains 11 residues. Germline V lookup: CDR1 MNHEY, CDR2 SVGAGI. V lost 5 bases, J lost 5 bases, and 6 bases lay in between. For the CDR3, the DNA is TGTGCCAGCAGTCAAAAAACTGAAGCTTTCTTT. It translates to CASSQKTEAFF.

The chain couples TRBV19 to TRBJ2-1, with 9 bases identical to TRBD2. There are 16 residues in the CDR3. J lost 6 bases, V lost 1 base, and 7 bases had no gene match. CDR1 is LNHDA and CDR2 is SQIVND in the germline V gene (reference sequence). The CDR3 DNA follows: TGTGCCAGTAGTATAGTTCGAGCGGGAGGTTTCAATGAGCAGTTCTTC. The encoded protein is CASSIVRAGGFNEQFF.

This clone has a single count. The chain uses TRBV7-2 and TRBJ2-7; 8 nucleotides agree with TRBD1. This CDR3 spans 14 amino acids. Trimming cost V 5 bases and J 3 bases; bases outside gene matches: 6. The germline V gene encodes CDR1 SGHTA and CDR2 FQGNSA. CDR3 DNA sequence: TGTGCCAGCAGCGCGACAGGGGTCCTCTACGAGCAGTACTTC. This translates into CASSATGVLYEQYF. The full variable domain, completed using reference TRBV7-2 and TRBJ2-7, is GAGVSQSPSNKVTEKGKDVELRCDPISGHTALYWYRQSLGQGLEFLIYFQGNSAPDKSGLPSDRFSAERTGGSVSTLTIQRTQQEDSAVYLCASSATGVLYEQYFGPGTRLTVT.

The chain joins TRBV14 to TRBJ1-6; no definite D call. V was trimmed by 0 bases and J by 11 bases, leaving 8 bases between them. CDR3 length equals 13 residues. Germline assignment: CDR1 SGHDN and CDR2 FVKESK. CDR3 sequence (DNA): TGTGCCAGCAGCCAAGAGGGCCTGGCACCCCTCCACTTT. Protein sequence: CASSQEGLAPLHF.

The V call is TRBV30, the J call TRBJ2-7; 8 bases map to TRBD1. Germline V gene data show CDR1 as GTSNPN and CDR2 as SVGIG (reference sequence). The ends lost 7 bases at V and 0 bases at J; junction bases unmatched: 8. This CDR3 spans 14 amino acids. The CDR3 DNA follows: TGTGCCTCTGAGGGGGACAGGAGCTCCTACGAGCAGTACTTC. Translating gives CASEGDRSSYEQYF.

The gene calls are TRBV6-9 and TRBJ2-7; 9 bases are shared with TRBD1. Germline CDR1 reads MNHGY; CDR2 reads SVAAGI. The CDR3 covers 15 residues. J lost 2 bases, V lost 2 bases, and 4 bases had no gene match. This CDR3 reads CASSYDGTGTYEQYF. The CDR3 DNA follows: TGTGCCAGCAGTTATGACGGGACAGGGACCTACGAGCAGTACTTC.

This clone has only one observation. The chain links TRBV30 to TRBJ1-1; D may be TRBD1 (6 bases). Germline V gene lookup returns CDR1 GTSNPN and CDR2 SVGIG (reference sequence). The CDR3 is 12 amino acids. The V gene lost 5 bases and the J gene lost 3 bases, with 10 bases spanning the gap. In nucleotides, the CDR3 is TGTGCCTGGGGGCGACAGGACACTGAAGCTTTCTTT. Amino acid sequence: CAWGRQDTEAFF.

The chain employs TRBV30 and TRBJ2-1, with 7 bases that match TRBD2. Germline-derived CDR1 and CDR2 are GTSNPN and SVGIG (reference sequence). V was clipped by 1 base and J by 4 bases; unmatched bases: 7. The CDR3 sequence is 15 residues long. The DNA of the CDR3 is TGTGCCTGGAGTGCACTCTACGGGGGGTACAATGAGCAGTTCTTC. It specifies CAWSALYGGYNEQFF.

The gene calls are TRBV5-1 and TRBJ2-7, with TRBD1 as a possible D gene (6 bases). The germline CDR1 and CDR2 sequences are SGHRS and YFSETQ. The CDR3 has 12 amino acids. V was clipped by 2 bases and J by 4 bases, with 7 bases between them. CDR3 sequence: CASSFDRYEQYF. CDR3 nucleotide sequence: TGCGCCAGCAGCTTCGACAGGTACGAGCAGTACTTC.

The chain uses TRBV6-5 and TRBJ2-3, with 8 bases that match TRBD2. CDR3 size: 15 residues. The germline V gene has CDR1 MNHEY and CDR2 SVGAGI. V shed 6 bases and J 0 bases; nucleotides not matched to a gene: 5. This chain's CDR3 is CASRGLVGSTDTQYF. CDR3 sequence (DNA): TGTGCCAGCAGGGGACTAGTCGGGAGCACAGATACGCAGTATTTT.

This chain uses TRBV5-1 with TRBJ2-3; 9 nucleotides agree with TRBD1. After removal of 6 bases from V and 1 base from J, the junction contained 6 bases not matched to a gene. The CDR3 runs 15 residues. Germline V gene sequence: CDR1 SGHRS, CDR2 YFSETQ. The DNA of the CDR3 is TGCGCCAGCAACCCGGGACAGGGAGGCACAGATACGCAGTATTTT. Translation gives CASNPGQGGTDTQYF. Filled out from reference TRBV5-1 and TRBJ2-3, the complete variable domain reads KAGVTQTPRYLIKTRGQQVTLSCSPISGHRSVSWYQQTPGQGLQFLFEYFSETQRNKGNFPGRFSGRQFSNSRSEMNVSTLELGDSALYLCASNPGQGGTDTQYFGPGTRLTVL.

The rearrangement uses TRBV5-1 and TRBJ2-7, with TRBD2 matching over 14 bases. With V trimmed by 7 bases and J by 0 bases, 0 bases remained unmatched. The germline gives CDR1 SGHRS, CDR2 YFSETQ. CDR3 length: 14 amino acids. The DNA of the CDR3 is TGCGCCAGCGGACTAGCGGGAGGCTCCTACGAGCAGTACTTC. Its translation is CASGLAGGSYEQYF.

This clone came up a few times. V and J are TRBV6-4 and TRBJ2-1, with 9 positions matching TRBD2. The junction had 6 bases not matched to a gene; V was cut back by 0 bases and J by 6 bases. The CDR3 covers 16 residues. CDR1 and CDR2 from the germline V gene are MRHNA and SNTAGT. CDR3 protein: CASSDSRGRAFNEQFF. Written as DNA, the CDR3 is TGTGCCAGCAGTGACTCGCGCGGGAGGGCCTTCAATGAGCAGTTCTTC.

The chain carries TRBV28 and TRBJ2-7; 8 bases map to TRBD1. Germline V gives CDR1 MDHEN, CDR2 SYDVKM. The CDR3 totals 15 residues. J lost 2 bases, V lost 6 bases, and 9 bases had no gene match. In nucleotides, the CDR3 is TGTGCCAGCAGGGTTCCCAGGGGGCAGGCCTACGAGCAGTACTTC. The encoded protein is CASRVPRGQAYEQYF.